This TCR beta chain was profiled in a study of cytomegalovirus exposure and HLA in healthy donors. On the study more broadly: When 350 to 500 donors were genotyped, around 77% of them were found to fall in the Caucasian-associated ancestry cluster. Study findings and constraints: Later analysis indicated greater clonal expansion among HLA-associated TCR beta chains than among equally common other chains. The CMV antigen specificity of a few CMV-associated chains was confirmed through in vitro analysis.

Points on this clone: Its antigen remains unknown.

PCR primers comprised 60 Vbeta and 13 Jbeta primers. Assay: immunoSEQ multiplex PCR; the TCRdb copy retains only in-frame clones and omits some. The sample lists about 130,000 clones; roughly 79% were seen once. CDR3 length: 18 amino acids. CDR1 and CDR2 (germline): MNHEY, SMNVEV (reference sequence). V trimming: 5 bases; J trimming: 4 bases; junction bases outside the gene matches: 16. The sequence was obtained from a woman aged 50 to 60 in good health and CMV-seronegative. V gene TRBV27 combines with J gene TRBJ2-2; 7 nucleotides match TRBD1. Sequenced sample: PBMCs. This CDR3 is CASSTIGPVAGGTGELFF. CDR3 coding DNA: TGTGCCAGCAGTACTATTGGCCCCGTGGCAGGGGGCACCGGGGAGCTGTTTTTT.